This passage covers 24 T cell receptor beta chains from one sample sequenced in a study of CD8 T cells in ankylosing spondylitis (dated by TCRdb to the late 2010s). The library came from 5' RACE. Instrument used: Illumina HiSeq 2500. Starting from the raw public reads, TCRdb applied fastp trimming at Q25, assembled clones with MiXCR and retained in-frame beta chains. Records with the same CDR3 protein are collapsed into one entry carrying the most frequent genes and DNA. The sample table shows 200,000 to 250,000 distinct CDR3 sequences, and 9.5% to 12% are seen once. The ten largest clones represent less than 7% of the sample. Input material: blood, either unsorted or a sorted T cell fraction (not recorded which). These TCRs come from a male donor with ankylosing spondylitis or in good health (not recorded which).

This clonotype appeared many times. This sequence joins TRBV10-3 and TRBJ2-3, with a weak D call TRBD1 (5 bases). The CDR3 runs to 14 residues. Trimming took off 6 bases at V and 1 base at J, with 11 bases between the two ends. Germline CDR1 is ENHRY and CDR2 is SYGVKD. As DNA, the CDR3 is TGTGCCATCAGACGCACAGGAGGCACAGATACGCAGTATTTT. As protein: CAIRRTGGTDTQYF.

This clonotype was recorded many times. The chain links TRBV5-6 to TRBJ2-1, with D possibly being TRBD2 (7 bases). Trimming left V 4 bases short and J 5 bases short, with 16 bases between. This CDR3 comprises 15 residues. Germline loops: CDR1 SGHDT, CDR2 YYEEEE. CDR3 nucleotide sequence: TGTGCCAGCAGCCCATTGGCGGGGGCGAACAATGAGCAGTTCTTC. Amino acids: CASSPLAGANNEQFF.

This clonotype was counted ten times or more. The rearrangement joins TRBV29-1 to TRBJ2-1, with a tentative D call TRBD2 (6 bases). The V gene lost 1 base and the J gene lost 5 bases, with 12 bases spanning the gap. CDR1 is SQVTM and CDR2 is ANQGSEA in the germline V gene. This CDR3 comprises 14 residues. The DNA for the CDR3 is TGCAGCGTTGAAGTTGGGGGGTGGAACAATGAGCAGTTCTTC. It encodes CSVEVGGWNNEQFF.

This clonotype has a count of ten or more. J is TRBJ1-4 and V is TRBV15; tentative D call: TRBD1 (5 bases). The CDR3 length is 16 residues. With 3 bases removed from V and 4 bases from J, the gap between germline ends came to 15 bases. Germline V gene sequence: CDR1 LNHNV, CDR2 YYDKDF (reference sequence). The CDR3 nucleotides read TGTGCCACCAGCAGGGATCGGGACGGAGATAATGAAAAACTGTTTTTT. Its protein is CATSRDRDGDNEKLFF.

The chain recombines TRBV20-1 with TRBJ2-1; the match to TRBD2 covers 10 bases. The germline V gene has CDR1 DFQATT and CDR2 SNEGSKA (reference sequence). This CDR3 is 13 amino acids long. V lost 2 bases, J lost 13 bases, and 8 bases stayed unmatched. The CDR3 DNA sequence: TGCAGTGCTAGAATTTTAGCGGGGGGCCCACAGTTCTTC. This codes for CSARILAGGPQFF.

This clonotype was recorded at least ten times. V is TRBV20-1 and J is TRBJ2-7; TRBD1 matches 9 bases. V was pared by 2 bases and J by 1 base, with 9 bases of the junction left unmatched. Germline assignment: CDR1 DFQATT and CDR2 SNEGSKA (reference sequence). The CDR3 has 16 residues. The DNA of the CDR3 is TGCAGTGCTAGAATAACTACGGGACAGGGTTCCTACGAGCAGTACTTC. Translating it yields CSARITTGQGSYEQYF.

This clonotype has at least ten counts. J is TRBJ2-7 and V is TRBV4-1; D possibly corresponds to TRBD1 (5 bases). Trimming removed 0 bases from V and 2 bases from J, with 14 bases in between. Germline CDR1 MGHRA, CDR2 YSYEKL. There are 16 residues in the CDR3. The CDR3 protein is CASSQERLRGPYEQYF. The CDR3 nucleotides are TGCGCCAGCAGCCAAGAGAGGCTTAGGGGCCCCTACGAGCAGTACTTC.

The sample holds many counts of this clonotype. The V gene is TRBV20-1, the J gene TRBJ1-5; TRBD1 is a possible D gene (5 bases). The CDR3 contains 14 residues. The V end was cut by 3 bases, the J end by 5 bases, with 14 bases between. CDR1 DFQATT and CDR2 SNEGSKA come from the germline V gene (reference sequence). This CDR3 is CSARTGAEYQPQHF. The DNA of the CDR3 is TGCAGTGCTAGGACCGGGGCAGAGTATCAGCCCCAGCATTTT.

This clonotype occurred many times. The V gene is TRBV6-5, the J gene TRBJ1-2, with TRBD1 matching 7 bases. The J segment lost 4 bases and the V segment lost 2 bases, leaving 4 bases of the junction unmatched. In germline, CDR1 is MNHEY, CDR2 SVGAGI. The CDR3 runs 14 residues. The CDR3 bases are TGTGCCAGCAGTTACCGACAGGGACCCTATGGCTACACCTTC. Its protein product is CASSYRQGPYGYTF.

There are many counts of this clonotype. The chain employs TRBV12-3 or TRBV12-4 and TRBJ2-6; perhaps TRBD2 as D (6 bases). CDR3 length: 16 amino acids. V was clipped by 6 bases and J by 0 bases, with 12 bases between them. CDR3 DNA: TGTGCCAGCAGAGGCCTGGGGGGCTCTGGGGCCAACGTCCTGACTTTC. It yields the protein CASRGLGGSGANVLTF.

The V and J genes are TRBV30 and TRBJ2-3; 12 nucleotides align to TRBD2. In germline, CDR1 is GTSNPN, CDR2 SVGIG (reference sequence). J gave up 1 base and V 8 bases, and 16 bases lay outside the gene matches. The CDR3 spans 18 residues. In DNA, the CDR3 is TGTGCCGGGGACTTTACTAGCGGGAGGAACTTTGGCACAGATACGCAGTATTTT. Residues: CAGDFTSGRNFGTDTQYF.

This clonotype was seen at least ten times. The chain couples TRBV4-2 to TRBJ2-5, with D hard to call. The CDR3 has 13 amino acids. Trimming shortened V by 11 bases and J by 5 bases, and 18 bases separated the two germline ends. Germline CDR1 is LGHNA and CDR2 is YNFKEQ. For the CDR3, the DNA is TGTGCCTCCAGCCAGAACATGGGGGAGACCCAGTACTTC. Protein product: CASSQNMGETQYF.

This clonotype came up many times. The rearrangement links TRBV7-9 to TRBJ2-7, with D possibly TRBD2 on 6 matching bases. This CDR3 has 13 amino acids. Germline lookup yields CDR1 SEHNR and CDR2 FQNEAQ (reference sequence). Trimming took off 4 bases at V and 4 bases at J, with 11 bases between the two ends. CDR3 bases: TGTGCCAGCAGCTCCCCGGCGGGATACGAGCAGTACTTC. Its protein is CASSSPAGYEQYF. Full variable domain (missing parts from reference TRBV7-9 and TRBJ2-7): DTGVSQNPRHKITKRGQNVTFRCDPISEHNRLYWYRQTLGQGPEFLTYFQNEAQLEKSRLLSDRFSAERPKGSFSTLEIQRTEQGDSAMYLCASSSPAGYEQYFGPGTRLTVT.

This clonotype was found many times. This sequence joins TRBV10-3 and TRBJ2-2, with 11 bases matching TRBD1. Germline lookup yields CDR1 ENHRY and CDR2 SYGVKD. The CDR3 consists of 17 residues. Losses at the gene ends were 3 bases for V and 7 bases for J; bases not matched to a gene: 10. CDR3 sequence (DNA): TGTGCCATCAGTGATCCCGGACAGGGGGCCGTAGGCGGGGAGCTGTTTTTT. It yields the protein CAISDPGQGAVGGELFF.

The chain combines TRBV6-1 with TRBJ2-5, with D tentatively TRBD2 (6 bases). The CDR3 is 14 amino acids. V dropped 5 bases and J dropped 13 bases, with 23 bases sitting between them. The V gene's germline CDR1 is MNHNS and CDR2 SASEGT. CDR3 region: CASSTRDLDFHRYF. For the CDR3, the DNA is TGTGCCAGCAGTACCCGGGACTTAGATTTTCATCGGTACTTC.

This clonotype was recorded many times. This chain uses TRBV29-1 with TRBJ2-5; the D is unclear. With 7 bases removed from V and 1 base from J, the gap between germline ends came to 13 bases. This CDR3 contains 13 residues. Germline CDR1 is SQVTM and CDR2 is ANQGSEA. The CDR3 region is CSADDVGQETQYF. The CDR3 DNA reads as TGCAGCGCTGATGACGTGGGCCAAGAGACCCAGTACTTC.

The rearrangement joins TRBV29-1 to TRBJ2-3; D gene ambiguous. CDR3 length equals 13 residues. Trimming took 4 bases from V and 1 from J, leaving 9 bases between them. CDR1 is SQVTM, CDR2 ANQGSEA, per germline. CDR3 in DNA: TGCAGCGTTGGGACCATGGGCACAGATACGCAGTATTTT. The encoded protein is CSVGTMGTDTQYF.

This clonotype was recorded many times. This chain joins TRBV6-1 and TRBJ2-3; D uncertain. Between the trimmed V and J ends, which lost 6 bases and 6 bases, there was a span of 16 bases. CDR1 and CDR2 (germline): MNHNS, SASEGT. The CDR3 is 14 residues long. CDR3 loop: CASRFEMLRDTQYF. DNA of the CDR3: TGTGCCAGCAGGTTCGAGATGCTTCGGGATACGCAGTATTTT.

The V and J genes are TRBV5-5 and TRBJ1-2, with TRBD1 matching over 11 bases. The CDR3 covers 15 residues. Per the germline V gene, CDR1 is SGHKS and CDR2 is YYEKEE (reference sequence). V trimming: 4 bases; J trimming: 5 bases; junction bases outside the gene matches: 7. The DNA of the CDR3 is TGTGCCAGCAGCCTCGGACAGGGGGCCCAGTATGGCTACACCTTC. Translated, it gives CASSLGQGAQYGYTF.

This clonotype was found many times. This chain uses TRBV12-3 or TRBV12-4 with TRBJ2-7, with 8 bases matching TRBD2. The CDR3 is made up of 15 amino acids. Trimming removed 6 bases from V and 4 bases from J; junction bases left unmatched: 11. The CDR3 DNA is TGTGCCAGCAGGCCGGCCGGGACTAGGGGTTACGAGCAGTACTTC. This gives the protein CASRPAGTRGYEQYF.

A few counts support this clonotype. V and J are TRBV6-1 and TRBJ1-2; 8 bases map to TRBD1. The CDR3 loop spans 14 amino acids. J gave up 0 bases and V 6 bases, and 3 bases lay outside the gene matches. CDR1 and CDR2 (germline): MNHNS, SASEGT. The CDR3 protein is CASSRTGSNYGYTF. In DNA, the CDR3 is TGTGCCAGCAGCCGGACAGGGTCTAACTATGGCTACACCTTC.

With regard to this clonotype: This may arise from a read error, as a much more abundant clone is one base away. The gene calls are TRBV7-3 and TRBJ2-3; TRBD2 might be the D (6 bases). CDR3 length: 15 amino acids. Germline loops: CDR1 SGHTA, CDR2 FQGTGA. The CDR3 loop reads CAGSPQGGSTDTQYF. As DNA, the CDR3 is TGTGCCGGCAGCCCCCAGGGAGGAAGCACAGATACGCAGTATTTT.

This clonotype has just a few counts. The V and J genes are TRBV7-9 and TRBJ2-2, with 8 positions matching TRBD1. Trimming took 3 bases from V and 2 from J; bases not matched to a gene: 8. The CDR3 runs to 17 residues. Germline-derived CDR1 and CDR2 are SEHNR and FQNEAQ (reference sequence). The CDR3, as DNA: TGTGCCAGCAGCTTCATACAGGGGGAGAATAACACCGGGGAGCTGTTTTTT. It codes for CASSFIQGENNTGELFF. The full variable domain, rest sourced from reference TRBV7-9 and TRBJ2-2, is DTGVSQNPRHKITKRGQNVTFRCDPISEHNRLYWYRQTLGQGPEFLTYFQNEAQLEKSRLLSDRFSAERPKGSFSTLEIQRTEQGDSAMYLCASSFIQGENNTGELFFGEGSRLTVL.

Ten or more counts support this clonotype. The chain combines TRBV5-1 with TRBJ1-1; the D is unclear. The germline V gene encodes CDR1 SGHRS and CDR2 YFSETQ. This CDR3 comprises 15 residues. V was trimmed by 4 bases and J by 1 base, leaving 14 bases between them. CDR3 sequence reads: CASSPRLYENTEAFF. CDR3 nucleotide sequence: TGCGCCAGCAGCCCCCGTCTGTACGAGAACACTGAAGCTTTCTTT.